Sequencing of this TCR beta chain was carried out in a study of T cells in Graves' hyperthyroidism and ophthalmopathy. The study, taken as a whole, reports: Patients with ophthalmopathy were separated from those with stable hyperthyroidism by a 13 V-J model.

The hyperthyroidism patients had all been newly diagnosed, and their disease duration was under 2 months. Their ages ranged from 18 to 65 years. Pregnant or lactating patients were excluded, as were those with uncontrolled infection or other autoimmune disease. Cells are PBMCs isolated from roughly 9.3 ml of fresh blood. Amplification yielded TCR beta CDR3 regions, with RNA transcripts as the source. Using the HTBI primer set, a first-round RT-PCR was run on the TCR CDR3. From the multiplex PCR reads, TCRdb called clonotypes with MiXCR, one entry per CDR3 protein. The sample includes approximately 400,000 distinct CDR3 sequences, roughly 25% of them seen just once. At least ten counts were recorded for this clonotype. Its antigen is still unknown. The CDR3 is 14 amino acids. The V and J ends lost 5 bases and 10 bases, in that order; junction bases with no gene match: 5.

J is TRBJ1-6 and V is TRBV12-3 or TRBV12-4; 10 bases fit TRBD1. The origin of this receptor is a middle-aged man with Graves' hyperthyroidism. Sequencing used blood. The CDR3 region has the DNA TGTGCCAGCAGTCCGACAGGGGGCTTCTCACCCCTCCACTTT. The encoded protein is CASSPTGGFSPLHF.